This T cell receptor beta chain was profiled in a study of identifying expanded T cells in peripheral blood. Study-level results: Over approximately two and four weeks, about 15 and 19 clones changed, versus 1.2 between replicates. Two-week clone count variance significantly increased as total template count grew.

CDR3 length: 15 amino acids. Deletions cut 2 bases from V and 6 bases from J, with 17 bases between. CDR1 and CDR2 (germline): SEHNR, FQNEAQ (reference sequence). A word on this clone: Its antigen is not known.

TCRdb's copy holds only in-frame clones and misses some; the assay was immunoSEQ multiplex PCR. The sample includes some 80,000 clones, 70% to 90% seen only once; the top ten take about 7%. Healthy donors had no documented immune events, such as infections, while sampled. V is TRBV7-9 and J is TRBJ2-7, with a possible D match to TRBD2 (5 bases). The clonotype was recovered from a person aged 18 to 75 in good health. Source material: blood. DNA of the CDR3: TGTGCCAGCAGCTTACTGCGGGCGGGTTCTTCCGAGCAGTACTTC. The encoded protein is CASSLLRAGSSEQYF.